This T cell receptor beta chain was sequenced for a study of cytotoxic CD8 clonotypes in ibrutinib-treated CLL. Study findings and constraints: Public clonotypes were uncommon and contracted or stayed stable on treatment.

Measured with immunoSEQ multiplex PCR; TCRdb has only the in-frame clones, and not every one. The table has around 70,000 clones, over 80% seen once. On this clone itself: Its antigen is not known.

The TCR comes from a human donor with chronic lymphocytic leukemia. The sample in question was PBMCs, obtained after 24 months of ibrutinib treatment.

CDR3 region: CASSYTPSNEQFF. The CDR3, as DNA: TGTGCCAGCAGTTACACCCCTTCCAATGAGCAGTTCTTC. The chain has TRBV6-5 and TRBJ2-1, with D hard to call. This CDR3 has 13 residues. Between the trimmed V and J ends, which lost 2 bases and 6 bases, there was a span of 8 bases. Germline CDR1 is MNHEY and CDR2 is SVGAGI.